Following are 8 T cell receptor beta chains from one sample sequenced in a study of blood T cell repertoires in COVID-19. Only in-frame clones appear in the TCRdb table, and some are missing; sequencing was by immunoSEQ multiplex PCR. The table records roughly 250,000 clones, approximately 90% of them present only once. Source material: peripheral blood. These receptors all come from a man aged 25-45 years with acute or convalescent COVID-19.

The rearrangement links TRBV4-1 to TRBJ1-5; the D is unclear. This CDR3 spans 15 amino acids. Germline V gene sequence: CDR1 MGHRA, CDR2 YSYEKL. V was shortened by 1 base and J by 7 bases, with 14 bases between the two germline ends. In nucleotides, the CDR3 is TGCGCCAGCAGCCAAGTATCGCGCTACCGGCAGCCCCAGCATTTT. Its translation is CASSQVSRYRQPQHF.

The J gene is TRBJ1-5, the V gene TRBV6-5; 7 nucleotides line up with TRBD1. This CDR3 is 14 amino acids long. V trimming: 5 bases; J trimming: 4 bases; junction bases outside the gene matches: 5. Germline V lookup: CDR1 MNHEY, CDR2 SVGAGI. The CDR3 nucleotides are TGTGCCAGCAGTATCACAGGGGTGAATCAGCCCCAGCATTTT. This gives the protein CASSITGVNQPQHF.

The rearrangement uses TRBV28 and TRBJ2-7, with a tentative D call TRBD2 (5 bases). Deletions cut 3 bases from V and 4 bases from J, with 13 bases between. From germline, CDR1 is MDHEN and CDR2 SYDVKM. The CDR3 covers 14 residues. Written as DNA, the CDR3 is TGTGCCAGCAGTTTGCCGGGTCCGGGGTACGAGCAGTACTTC. Its translation: CASSLPGPGYEQYF.

A single count supports this clone. The chain couples TRBV5-4 to TRBJ1-1; 10 bases match TRBD1. Germline loops: CDR1 SGHNT, CDR2 YYREEE (reference sequence). Trimming cost V 4 bases and J 10 bases; bases outside gene matches: 7. The CDR3 loop spans 13 amino acids. CDR3 nucleotides: TGTGCCAGCAGCCGGGACAGGGGAGAGGTAGCTTTCTTT. Amino acids: CASSRDRGEVAFF.

CDR3 DNA: TGTGCCAGCAGTGGCCAGGGGGTCTCCGGGGAGCTGTTTTTT. Protein: CASSGQGVSGELFF. The genes are TRBV6-4 and TRBJ2-2, with 7 bases fitting TRBD1. Germline trimming cut 4 bases from V and 6 bases from J; bases unmatched to any gene: 5. Germline CDR1 is MRHNA and CDR2 is SNTAGT. This CDR3 contains 14 residues.

The V call is TRBV29-1, the J call TRBJ2-7, with TRBD2 identical over 13 bases. The CDR3 spans 16 residues. Germline lookup yields CDR1 SQVTM and CDR2 ANQGSEA. With V trimmed by 6 bases and J by 0 bases, 8 bases remained unmatched. The CDR3 here is CSVQTSGGPISYEQYF. The DNA of the CDR3 is TGCAGCGTCCAGACTAGCGGGGGGCCTATCTCCTACGAGCAGTACTTC.

The chain recombines TRBV28 with TRBJ2-1, with D perhaps matching TRBD1 (5 bases). V lost 7 bases and J 2 bases, leaving 18 bases between the germline ends. The CDR3 is 16 amino acids. CDR1 and CDR2 (germline): MDHEN, SYDVKM. The DNA of the CDR3 is TGTGCCAGCAAAGGTGGGGCAGCCCTGACCTACAATGAGCAGTTCTTC. Residues: CASKGGAALTYNEQFF.

This chain joins TRBV7-3 and TRBJ2-1; D ambiguous. Deletions cut 5 bases from V and 8 bases from J, with 16 bases between. Looked up from germline, CDR1 is SGHTA and CDR2 is FQGTGA. The CDR3 contains 14 residues. Here the CDR3 reads CASSPFGQIDEQFF. CDR3 sequence (DNA): TGTGCCAGCAGCCCCTTTGGGCAAATTGATGAGCAGTTCTTC.